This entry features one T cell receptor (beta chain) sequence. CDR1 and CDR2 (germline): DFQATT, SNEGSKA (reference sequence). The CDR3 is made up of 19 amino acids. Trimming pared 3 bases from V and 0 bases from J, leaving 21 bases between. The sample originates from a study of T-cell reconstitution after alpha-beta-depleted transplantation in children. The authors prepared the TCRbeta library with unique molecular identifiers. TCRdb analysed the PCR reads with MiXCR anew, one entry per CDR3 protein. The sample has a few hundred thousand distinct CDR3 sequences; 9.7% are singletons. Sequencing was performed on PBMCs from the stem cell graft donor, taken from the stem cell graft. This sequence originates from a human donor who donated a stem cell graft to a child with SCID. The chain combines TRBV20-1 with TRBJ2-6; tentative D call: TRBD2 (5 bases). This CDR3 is CSARGFEGRGSSGANVLTF. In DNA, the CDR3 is TGCAGTGCTAGGGGTTTTGAGGGTCGAGGTAGCTCTGGGGCCAACGTCCTGACTTTC.